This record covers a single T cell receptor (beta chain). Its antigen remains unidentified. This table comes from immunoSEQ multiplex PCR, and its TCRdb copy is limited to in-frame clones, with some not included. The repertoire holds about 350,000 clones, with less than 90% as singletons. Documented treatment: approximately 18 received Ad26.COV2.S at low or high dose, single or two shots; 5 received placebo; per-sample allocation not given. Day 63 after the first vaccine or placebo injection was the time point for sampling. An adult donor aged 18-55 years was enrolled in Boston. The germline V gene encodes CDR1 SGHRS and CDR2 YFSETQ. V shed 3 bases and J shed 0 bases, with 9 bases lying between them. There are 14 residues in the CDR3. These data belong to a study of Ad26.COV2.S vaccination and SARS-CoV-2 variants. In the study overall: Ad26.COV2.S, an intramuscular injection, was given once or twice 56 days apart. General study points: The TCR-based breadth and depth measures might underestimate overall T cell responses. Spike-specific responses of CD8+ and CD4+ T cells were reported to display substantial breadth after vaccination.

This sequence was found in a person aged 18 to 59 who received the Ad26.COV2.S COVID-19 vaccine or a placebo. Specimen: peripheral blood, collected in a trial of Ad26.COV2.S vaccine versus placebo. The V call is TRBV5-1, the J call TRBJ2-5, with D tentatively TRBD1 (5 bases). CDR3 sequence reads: CASSWQGYQETQYF. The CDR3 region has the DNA TGCGCCAGCAGCTGGCAGGGATACCAAGAGACCCAGTACTTC.